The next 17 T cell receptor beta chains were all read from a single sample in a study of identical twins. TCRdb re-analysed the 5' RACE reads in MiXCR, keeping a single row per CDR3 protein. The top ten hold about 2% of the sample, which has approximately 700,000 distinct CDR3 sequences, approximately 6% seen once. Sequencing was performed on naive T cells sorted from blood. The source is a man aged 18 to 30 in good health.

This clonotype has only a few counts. The CDR3 nucleotides are TGCAGTGCTGCGGGACAGGTGAACACTGAAGCTTTCTTT. It yields the protein CSAAGQVNTEAFF. This chain uses TRBV20-1 with TRBJ1-1; 8 positions match TRBD1. V lost 5 bases, J lost 0 bases, and 2 bases stayed unmatched. The V gene's germline CDR1 is DFQATT and CDR2 SNEGSKA (reference sequence). This CDR3 comprises 13 residues.

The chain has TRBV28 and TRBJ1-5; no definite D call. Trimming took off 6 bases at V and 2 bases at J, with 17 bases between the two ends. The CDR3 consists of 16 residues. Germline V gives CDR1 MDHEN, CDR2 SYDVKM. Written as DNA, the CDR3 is TGTGCCAGCAGCCCACACATTATTTCGGGCAATCAGCCCCAGCATTTT. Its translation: CASSPHIISGNQPQHF.

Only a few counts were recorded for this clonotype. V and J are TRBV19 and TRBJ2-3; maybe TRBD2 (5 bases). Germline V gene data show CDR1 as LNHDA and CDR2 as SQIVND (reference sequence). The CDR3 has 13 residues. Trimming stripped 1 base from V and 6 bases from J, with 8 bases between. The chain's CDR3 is CASSIVGGDTQYF. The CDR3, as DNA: TGTGCCAGTAGTATAGTGGGCGGGGATACGCAGTATTTT.

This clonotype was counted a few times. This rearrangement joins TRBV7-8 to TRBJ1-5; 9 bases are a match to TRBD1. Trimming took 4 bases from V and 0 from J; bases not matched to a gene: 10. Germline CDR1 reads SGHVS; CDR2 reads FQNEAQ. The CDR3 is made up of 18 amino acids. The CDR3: CASSSGQGISYSNQPQHF. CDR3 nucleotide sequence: TGTGCCAGCAGCTCGGGACAGGGAATTTCTTATAGCAATCAGCCCCAGCATTTT.

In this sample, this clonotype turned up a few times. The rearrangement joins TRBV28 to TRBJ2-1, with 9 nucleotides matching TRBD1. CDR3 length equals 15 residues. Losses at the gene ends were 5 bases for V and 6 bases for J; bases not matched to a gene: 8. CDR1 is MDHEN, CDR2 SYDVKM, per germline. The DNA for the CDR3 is TGTGCCAGCAGTCCTCGACAGGGGGTTGGCAATGAGCAGTTCTTC. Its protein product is CASSPRQGVGNEQFF.

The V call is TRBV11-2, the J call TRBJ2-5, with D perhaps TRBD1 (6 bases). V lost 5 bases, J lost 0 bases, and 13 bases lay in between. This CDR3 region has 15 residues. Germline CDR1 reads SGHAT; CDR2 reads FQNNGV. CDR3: CASSHHRDNQETQYF. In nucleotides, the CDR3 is TGTGCCAGCAGCCACCACCGGGACAACCAAGAGACCCAGTACTTC.

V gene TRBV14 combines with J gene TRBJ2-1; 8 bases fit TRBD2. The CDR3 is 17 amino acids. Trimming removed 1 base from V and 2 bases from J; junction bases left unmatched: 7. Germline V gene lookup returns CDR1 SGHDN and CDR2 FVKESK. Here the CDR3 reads CASSQGAGGGPYNEQFF. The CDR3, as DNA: TGTGCCAGCAGCCAAGGGGCGGGAGGAGGGCCCTACAATGAGCAGTTCTTC.

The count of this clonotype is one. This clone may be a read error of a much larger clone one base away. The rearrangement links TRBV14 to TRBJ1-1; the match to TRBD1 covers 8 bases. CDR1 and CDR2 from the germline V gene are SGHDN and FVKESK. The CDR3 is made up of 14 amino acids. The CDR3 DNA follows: TGTGCCAGCAGCCGACAGGGGAGGAACACTGAAGCTTGCTTT. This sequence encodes CASSRQGRNTEACF.

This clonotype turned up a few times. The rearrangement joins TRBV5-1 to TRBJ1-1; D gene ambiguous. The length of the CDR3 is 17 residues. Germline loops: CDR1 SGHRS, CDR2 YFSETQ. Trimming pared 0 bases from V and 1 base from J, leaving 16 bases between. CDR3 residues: CASSLASFVETNTEAFF. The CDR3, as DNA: TGCGCCAGCAGCTTGGCTAGTTTTGTGGAGACGAACACTGAAGCTTTCTTT. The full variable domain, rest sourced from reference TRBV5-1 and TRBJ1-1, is KAGVTQTPRYLIKTRGQQVTLSCSPISGHRSVSWYQQTPGQGLQFLFEYFSETQRNKGNFPGRFSGRQFSNSRSEMNVSTLELGDSALYLCASSLASFVETNTEAFFGQGTRLTVV.

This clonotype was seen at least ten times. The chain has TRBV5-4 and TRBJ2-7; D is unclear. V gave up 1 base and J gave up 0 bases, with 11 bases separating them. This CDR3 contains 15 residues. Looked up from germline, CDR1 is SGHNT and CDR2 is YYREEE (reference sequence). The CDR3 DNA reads TGTGCCAGCAGCTTGTTCGGCGTTAGCTCCTACGAGCAGTACTTC. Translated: CASSLFGVSSYEQYF. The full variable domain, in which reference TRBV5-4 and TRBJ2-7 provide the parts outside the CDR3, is ETGVTQSPTHLIKTRGQQVTLRCSSQSGHNTVSWYQQALGQGPQFIFQYYREEENGRGNFPPRFSGLQFPNYSSELNVNALELDDSALYLCASSLFGVSSYEQYFGPGTRLTVT.

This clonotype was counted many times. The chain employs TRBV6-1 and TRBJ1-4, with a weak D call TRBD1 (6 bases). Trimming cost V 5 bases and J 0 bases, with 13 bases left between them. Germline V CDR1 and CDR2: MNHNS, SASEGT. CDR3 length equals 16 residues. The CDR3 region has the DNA TGTGCCAGCAGTCGACTACAGGGCGCAACTAATGAAAAACTGTTTTTT. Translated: CASSRLQGATNEKLFF.

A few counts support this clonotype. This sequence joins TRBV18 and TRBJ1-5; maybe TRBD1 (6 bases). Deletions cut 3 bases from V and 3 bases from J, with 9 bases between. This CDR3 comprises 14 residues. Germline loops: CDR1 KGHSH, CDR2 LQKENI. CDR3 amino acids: CASSPGQLNQPQHF. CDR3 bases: TGTGCCAGCTCACCCGGACAGCTCAATCAGCCCCAGCATTTT. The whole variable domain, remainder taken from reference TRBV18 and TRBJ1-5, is NAGVMQNPRHLVRRRGQEARLRCSPMKGHSHVYWYRQLPEEGLKFMVYLQKENIIDESGMPKERFSAEFPKEGPSILRIQQVVRGDSAAYFCASSPGQLNQPQHFGDGTRLSIL.

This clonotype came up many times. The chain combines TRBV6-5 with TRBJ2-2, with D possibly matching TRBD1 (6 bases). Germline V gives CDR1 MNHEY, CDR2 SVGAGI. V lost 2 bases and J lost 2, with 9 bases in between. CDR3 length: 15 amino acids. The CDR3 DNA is TGTGCCAGCAGTTACAGGACAGCAAACACCGGGGAGCTGTTTTTT. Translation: CASSYRTANTGELFF.

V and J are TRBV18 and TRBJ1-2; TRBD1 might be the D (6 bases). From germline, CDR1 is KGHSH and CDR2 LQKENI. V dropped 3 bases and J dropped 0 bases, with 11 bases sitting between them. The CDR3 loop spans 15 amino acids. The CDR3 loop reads CASSPSGVANYGYTF. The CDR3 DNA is TGTGCCAGCTCACCCTCAGGGGTGGCTAACTATGGCTACACCTTC.

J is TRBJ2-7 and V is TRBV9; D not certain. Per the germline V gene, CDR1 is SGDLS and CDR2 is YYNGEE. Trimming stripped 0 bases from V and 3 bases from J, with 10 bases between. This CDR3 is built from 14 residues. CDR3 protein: CASSVGEESYEQYF. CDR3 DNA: TGTGCCAGCAGCGTAGGCGAAGAGAGCTACGAGCAGTACTTC.

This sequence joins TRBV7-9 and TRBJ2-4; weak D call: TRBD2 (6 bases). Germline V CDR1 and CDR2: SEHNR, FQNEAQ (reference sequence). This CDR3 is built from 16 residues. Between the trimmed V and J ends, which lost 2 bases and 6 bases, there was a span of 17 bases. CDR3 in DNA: TGTGCCAGCAGCTTAATCCCTTCGGGAGTGGGAAACATTCAGTACTTC. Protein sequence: CASSLIPSGVGNIQYF.

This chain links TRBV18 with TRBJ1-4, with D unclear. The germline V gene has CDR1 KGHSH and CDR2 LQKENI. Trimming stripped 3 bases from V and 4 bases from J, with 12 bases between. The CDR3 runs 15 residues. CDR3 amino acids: CASSPRMGNNEKLFF. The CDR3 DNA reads TGTGCCAGCTCACCCCGGATGGGAAATAATGAAAAACTGTTTTTT. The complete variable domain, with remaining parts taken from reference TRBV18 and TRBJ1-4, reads NAGVMQNPRHLVRRRGQEARLRCSPMKGHSHVYWYRQLPEEGLKFMVYLQKENIIDESGMPKERFSAEFPKEGPSILRIQQVVRGDSAAYFCASSPRMGNNEKLFFGSGTQLSVL.